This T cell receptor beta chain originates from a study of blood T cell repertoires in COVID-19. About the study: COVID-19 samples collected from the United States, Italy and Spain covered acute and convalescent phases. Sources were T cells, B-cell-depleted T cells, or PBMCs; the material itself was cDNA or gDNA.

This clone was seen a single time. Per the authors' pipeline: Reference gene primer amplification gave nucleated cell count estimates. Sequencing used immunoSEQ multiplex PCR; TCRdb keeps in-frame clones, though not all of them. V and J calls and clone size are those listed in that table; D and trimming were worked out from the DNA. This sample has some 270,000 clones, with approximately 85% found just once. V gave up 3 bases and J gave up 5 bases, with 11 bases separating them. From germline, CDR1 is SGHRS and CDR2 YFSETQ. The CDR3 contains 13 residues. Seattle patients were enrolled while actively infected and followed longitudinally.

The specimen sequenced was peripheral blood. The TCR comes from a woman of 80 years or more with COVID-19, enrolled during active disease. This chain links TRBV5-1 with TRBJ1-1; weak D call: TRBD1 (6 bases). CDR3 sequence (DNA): TGCGCCAGCAGCTGGACAGATAAAACTGAAGCTTTCTTT. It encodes CASSWTDKTEAFF.